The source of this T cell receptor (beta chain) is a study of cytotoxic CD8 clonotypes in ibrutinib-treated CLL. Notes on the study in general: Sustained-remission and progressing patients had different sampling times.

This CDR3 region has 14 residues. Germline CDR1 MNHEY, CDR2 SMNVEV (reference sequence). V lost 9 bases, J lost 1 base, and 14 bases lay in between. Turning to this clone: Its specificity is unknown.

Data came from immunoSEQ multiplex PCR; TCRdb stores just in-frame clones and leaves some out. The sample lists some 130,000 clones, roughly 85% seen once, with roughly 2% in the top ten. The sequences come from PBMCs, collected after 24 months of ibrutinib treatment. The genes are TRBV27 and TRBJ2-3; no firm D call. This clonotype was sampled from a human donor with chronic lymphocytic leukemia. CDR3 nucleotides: TGTGCCAGTCCCCCCGGTCGTGGCACAGATACGCAGTATTTT. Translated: CASPPGRGTDTQYF.